This entry features one T cell receptor beta chain sequence. What it recognizes is unknown. Germline trimming cut 3 bases from V and 0 bases from J; bases unmatched to any gene: 2. CDR3 length equals 15 residues. CDR1 and CDR2 from the germline V gene are DFQATT and SNEGSKA (reference sequence). The entry originates in a study of Ad26.COV2.S vaccination and SARS-CoV-2 variants. The wider study: In the study, Ad26.COV2.S was injected intramuscularly once, or twice 56 days apart.

Assay used: immunoSEQ multiplex PCR; TCRdb lists only in-frame clones, some missing. Of fewer than 500,000 clones listed, more than 80% are singletons. Overall study results and limits: Substantial breadth was reported for post-vaccination spike-specific CD8+ and CD4+ T cells.

Documented treatment: around 19 received Ad26.COV2.S at low or high dose, single or two shots; roughly five received placebo; per-sample allocation not given. Specimens were obtained on day 63 following the first vaccine or placebo injection. Sequencing was performed on peripheral blood, taken in a trial of Ad26.COV2.S vaccine versus placebo. The rearrangement uses TRBV20-1 and TRBJ2-7; 13 positions agree with TRBD2. The sequence was collected from a person aged 18-60 years who received the Ad26.COV2.S COVID-19 vaccine or a placebo. The CDR3 reads CSASGLAGVSYEQYF. In nucleotides, the CDR3 is TGCAGTGCTAGTGGACTAGCGGGAGTCTCCTACGAGCAGTACTTC.